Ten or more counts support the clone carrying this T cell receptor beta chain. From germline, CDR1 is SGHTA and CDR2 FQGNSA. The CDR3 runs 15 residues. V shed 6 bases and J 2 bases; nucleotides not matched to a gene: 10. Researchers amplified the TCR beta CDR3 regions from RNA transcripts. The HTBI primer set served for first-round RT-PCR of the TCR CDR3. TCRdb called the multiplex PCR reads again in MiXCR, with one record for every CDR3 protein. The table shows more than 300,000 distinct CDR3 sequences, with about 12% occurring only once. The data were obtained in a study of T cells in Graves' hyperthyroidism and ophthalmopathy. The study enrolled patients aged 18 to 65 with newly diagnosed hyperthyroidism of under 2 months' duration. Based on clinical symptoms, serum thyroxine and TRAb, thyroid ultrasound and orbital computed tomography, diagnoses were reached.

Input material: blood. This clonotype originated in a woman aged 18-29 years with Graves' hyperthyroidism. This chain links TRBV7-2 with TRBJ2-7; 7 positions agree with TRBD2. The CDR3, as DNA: TGTGCCAGCAGGGGGGAGGGCGGGCCCCCCTACGAGCAGTACTTC. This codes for CASRGEGGPPYEQYF.